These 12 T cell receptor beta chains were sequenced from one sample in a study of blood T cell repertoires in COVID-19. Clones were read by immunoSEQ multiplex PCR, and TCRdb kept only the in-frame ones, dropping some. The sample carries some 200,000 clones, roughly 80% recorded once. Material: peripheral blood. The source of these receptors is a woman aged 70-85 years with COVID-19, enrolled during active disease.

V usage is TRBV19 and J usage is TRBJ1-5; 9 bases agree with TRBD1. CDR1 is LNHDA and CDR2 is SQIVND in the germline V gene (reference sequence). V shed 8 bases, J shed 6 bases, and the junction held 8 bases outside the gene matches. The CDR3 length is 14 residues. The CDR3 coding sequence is TGTGCCAGTGGGGACAGGGTTTTCCCTCAGCCCCAGCATTTT. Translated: CASGDRVFPQPQHF. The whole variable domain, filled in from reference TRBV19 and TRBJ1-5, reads DGGITQSPKYLFRKEGQNVTLSCEQNLNHDAMYWYRQDPGQGLRLIYYSQIVNDFQKGDIAEGYSVSREKKESFPLTVTSAQKNPTAFYLCASGDRVFPQPQHFGDGTRLSIL.

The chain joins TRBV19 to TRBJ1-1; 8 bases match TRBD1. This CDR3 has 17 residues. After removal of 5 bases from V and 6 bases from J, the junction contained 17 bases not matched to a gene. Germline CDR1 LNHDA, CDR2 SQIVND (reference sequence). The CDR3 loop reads CASSLKTGPGGAPEAFF. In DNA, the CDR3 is TGTGCCAGTAGTCTGAAGACAGGGCCAGGGGGCGCCCCTGAAGCTTTCTTT.

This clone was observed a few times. The CDR3 DNA follows: TGTGCCTGGGACCCGACAGGGGGCCAAGGCGAAAAACTGTTTTTT. It codes for CAWDPTGGQGEKLFF. This rearrangement joins TRBV30 to TRBJ1-4; 10 bases agree with TRBD1. Germline lookup yields CDR1 GTSNPN and CDR2 SVGIG (reference sequence). The length of the CDR3 is 15 residues. V shed 5 bases, J shed 8 bases, and the junction held 11 bases outside the gene matches.

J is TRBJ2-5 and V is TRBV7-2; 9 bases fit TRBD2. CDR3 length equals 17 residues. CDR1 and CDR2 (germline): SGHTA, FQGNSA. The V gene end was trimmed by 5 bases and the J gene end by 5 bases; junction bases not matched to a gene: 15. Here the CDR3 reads CASSPAGAGGPSETQYF. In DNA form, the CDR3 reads TGTGCCAGCAGCCCAGCGGGCGCGGGAGGGCCTAGTGAGACCCAGTACTTC.

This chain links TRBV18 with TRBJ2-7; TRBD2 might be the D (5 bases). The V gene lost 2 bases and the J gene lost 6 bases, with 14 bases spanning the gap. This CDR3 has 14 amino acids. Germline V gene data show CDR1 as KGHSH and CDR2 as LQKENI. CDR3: CASSPGSGVGEQYF. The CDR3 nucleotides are TGTGCCAGCTCACCAGGGTCCGGGGTAGGCGAGCAGTACTTC. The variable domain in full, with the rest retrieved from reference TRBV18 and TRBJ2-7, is NAGVMQNPRHLVRRRGQEARLRCSPMKGHSHVYWYRQLPEEGLKFMVYLQKENIIDESGMPKERFSAEFPKEGPSILRIQQVVRGDSAAYFCASSPGSGVGEQYFGPGTRLTVT.

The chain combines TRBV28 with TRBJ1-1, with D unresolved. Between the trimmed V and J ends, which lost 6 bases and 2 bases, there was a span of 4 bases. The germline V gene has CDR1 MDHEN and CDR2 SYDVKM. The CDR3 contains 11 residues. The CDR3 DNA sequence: TGTGCCAGCAGACTTAACACTGAAGCTTTCTTT. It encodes CASRLNTEAFF.

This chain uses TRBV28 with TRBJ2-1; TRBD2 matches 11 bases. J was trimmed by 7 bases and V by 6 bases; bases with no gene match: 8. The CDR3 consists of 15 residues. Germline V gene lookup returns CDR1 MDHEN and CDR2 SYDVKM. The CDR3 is CASRSTSGDWNEQFF. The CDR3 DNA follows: TGTGCCAGCAGATCGACTAGCGGGGATTGGAATGAGCAGTTCTTC.

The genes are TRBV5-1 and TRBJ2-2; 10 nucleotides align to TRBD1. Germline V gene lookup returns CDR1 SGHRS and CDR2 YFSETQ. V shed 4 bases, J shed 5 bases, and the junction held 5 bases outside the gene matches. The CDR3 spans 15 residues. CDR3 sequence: CASSIGTGVTGELFF. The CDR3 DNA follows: TGCGCCAGCAGCATCGGGACAGGGGTGACCGGGGAGCTGTTTTTT.

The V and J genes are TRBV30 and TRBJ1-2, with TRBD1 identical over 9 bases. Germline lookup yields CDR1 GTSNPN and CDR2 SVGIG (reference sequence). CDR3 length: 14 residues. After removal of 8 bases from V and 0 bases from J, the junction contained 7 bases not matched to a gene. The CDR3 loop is CAGDREPANYGYTF. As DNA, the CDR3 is TGTGCCGGGGACAGGGAACCAGCTAACTATGGCTACACCTTC.

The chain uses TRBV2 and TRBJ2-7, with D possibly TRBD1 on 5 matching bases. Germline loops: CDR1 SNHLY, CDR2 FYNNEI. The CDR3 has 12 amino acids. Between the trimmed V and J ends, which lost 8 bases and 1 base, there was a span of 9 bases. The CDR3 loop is CASLQASYEQYF. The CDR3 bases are TGTGCCAGCTTACAGGCTTCCTACGAGCAGTACTTC.

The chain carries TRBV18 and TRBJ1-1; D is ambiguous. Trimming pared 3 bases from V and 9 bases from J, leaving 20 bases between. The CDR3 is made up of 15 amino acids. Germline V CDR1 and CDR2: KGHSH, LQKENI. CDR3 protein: CASSPPSVSGNQAFF. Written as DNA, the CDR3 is TGTGCCAGCTCACCCCCCTCAGTCTCCGGGAATCAAGCTTTCTTT.

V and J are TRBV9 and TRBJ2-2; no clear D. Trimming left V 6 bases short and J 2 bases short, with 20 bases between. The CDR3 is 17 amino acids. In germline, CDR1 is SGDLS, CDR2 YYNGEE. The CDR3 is CASNTPHGEPNTGELFF. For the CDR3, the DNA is TGTGCCAGCAACACGCCCCACGGAGAACCAAACACCGGGGAGCTGTTTTTT.